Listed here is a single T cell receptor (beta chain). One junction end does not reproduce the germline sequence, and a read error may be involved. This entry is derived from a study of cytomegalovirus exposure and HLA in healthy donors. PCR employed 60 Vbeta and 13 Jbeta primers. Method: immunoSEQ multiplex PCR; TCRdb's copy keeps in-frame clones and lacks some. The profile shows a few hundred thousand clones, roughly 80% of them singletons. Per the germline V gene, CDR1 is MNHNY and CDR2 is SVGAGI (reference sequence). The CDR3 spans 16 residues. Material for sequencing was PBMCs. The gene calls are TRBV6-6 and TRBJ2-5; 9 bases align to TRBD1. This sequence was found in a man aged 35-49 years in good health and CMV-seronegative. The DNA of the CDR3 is TGTGCCAGCAGTGACTCTGGACAGGGGAACCAAGAGACCCAGTACTTC. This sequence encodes CASSDSGQGNQETQYF.